What follows are 3 T cell receptor beta chains derived from one specimen sequenced in a study of shared clonotypes between healthy human individuals. Sequenced by immunoSEQ multiplex PCR; TCRdb stores in-frame clones only, minus some. The table has some 650,000 clones, around 97% seen once. Source material: naive CD4+ T cells sorted from blood. Subset of the sample: CD45RA+ positively selected. Receptor source: a woman in her twenties or thirties in good health.

The gene calls are TRBV5-1 and TRBJ1-6; D gene ambiguous. The germline gives CDR1 SGHRS, CDR2 YFSETQ. Trimming stripped 2 bases from V and 2 bases from J, with 8 bases between. The length of the CDR3 is 15 residues. The CDR3 region has the DNA TGCGCCAGCAGCTTCTCCGGGCCCTATAATTCACCCCTCCACTTT. Its translation is CASSFSGPYNSPLHF.

The V call is TRBV2, the J call TRBJ2-1, with TRBD2 matching 7 bases. V shed 2 bases and J 2 bases; nucleotides not matched to a gene: 9. Germline loops: CDR1 SNHLY, CDR2 FYNNEI. This CDR3 comprises 17 residues. The CDR3: CASSEKPSGKPYNEQFF. The CDR3 DNA reads TGTGCCAGCAGTGAAAAGCCCAGCGGGAAACCCTACAATGAGCAGTTCTTC.

This sequence joins TRBV6-9 and TRBJ2-3, with TRBD2 identical over 8 bases. This CDR3 comprises 14 residues. Germline CDR1 reads MNHGY; CDR2 reads SVAAGI. V shed 8 bases, J shed 11 bases, and the junction held 15 bases outside the gene matches. DNA for the CDR3: TGTGCCAGCCCGCGTCCTCCCCTAGCGGGCAAGCAGTATTTT. The encoded protein is CASPRPPLAGKQYF.